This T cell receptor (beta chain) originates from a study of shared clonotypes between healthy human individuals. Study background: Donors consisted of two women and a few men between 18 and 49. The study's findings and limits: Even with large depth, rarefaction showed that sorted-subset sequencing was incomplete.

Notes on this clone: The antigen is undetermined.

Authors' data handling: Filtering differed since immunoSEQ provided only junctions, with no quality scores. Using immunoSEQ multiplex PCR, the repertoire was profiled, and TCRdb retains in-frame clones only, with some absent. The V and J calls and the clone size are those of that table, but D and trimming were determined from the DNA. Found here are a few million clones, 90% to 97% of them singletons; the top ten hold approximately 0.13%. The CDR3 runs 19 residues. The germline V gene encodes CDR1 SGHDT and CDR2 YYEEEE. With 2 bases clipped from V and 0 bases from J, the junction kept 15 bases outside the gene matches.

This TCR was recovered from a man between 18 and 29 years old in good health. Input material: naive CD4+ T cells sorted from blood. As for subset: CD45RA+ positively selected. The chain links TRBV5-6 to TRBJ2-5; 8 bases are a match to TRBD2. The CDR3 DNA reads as TGTGCCAGCAGCTTCTTAAAGCTAGCGGGTTTTAGGGACCAAGAGACCCAGTACTTC. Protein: CASSFLKLAGFRDQETQYF.